Given below is one T cell receptor beta chain in context. The data were obtained in a study of blood T cell repertoires in COVID-19. The CDR3 contains 17 residues. Germline V gives CDR1 LGHDT, CDR2 YNNKEL (reference sequence). V shed 4 bases and J 4 bases; nucleotides not matched to a gene: 12. Original data processing: Scientists estimated how many nucleated cells there were by amplifying reference gene primers. Clones were read by immunoSEQ multiplex PCR, and TCRdb kept only the in-frame ones, dropping some. V, J and clone size were drawn from that table, and D and trimming were deduced from the DNA. The sample lists about 87,000 clones; approximately 83% were seen once.

This clonotype was obtained from a woman in her sixties or seventies with acute or convalescent COVID-19. The rearrangement links TRBV3-1 (or the pseudogene TRBV3-2) to TRBJ1-2; 10 bases line up with TRBD1. The sequenced sample consisted of peripheral blood. CDR3: CASSPVPGQGILYGYTF. The CDR3 nucleotides read TGTGCCAGCAGCCCTGTCCCGGGACAGGGGATTCTCTATGGCTACACCTTC.